These 23 T cell receptor beta chains originate from one sample sequenced in a study of blood T cells in healthy people across ages (dated by TCRdb to the mid-2010s). The library was produced with 5' RACE. The instrument given in TCRdb is Illumina HiSeq 2500. A second PCR of about 6 to 12 cycles was run with a J-beta primer mix and a sample-barcoded 5' primer. TCRdb ran its own pipeline on the public reads, namely fastp trimming at Q25 and MiXCR clone calling, and kept in-frame beta chains. Rows with a matching CDR3 protein are joined into one entry that keeps the most common DNA and genes. In all, the sample holds about 670,000 distinct CDR3 sequences, and roughly 41% of those were seen once. 25% to 35% of the sample is in the top ten clones. Specimen: blood. Source of these receptors: a man aged 80 or over in good health.

The chain couples TRBV20-1 to TRBJ2-3; 7 bases map to TRBD2. Germline V gene sequence: CDR1 DFQATT, CDR2 SNEGSKA (reference sequence). CDR3 length equals 14 residues. Losses at the gene ends were 6 bases for V and 4 bases for J; bases not matched to a gene: 10. DNA of the CDR3: TGCAGTGCGGCAAGAGCGGGGATCGCAGATACGCAGTATTTT. Translating gives CSAARAGIADTQYF.

The V gene is TRBV5-1, the J gene TRBJ2-1; TRBD1 matches at 9 bases. The junction had 12 bases not matched to a gene; V was cut back by 4 bases and J by 10 bases. The V gene's germline CDR1 is SGHRS and CDR2 YFSETQ. The CDR3 length is 15 residues. The DNA of the CDR3 is TGCGCCAGCAGCCCCGGACAGGGGAGGCTCTACGAGCAGTTCTTC. Translating gives CASSPGQGRLYEQFF. The whole variable domain, remainder taken from reference TRBV5-1 and TRBJ2-1, is KAGVTQTPRYLIKTRGQQVTLSCSPISGHRSVSWYQQTPGQGLQFLFEYFSETQRNKGNFPGRFSGRQFSNSRSEMNVSTLELGDSALYLCASSPGQGRLYEQFFGPGTRLTVL.

This clonotype was observed at least ten times. The rearrangement joins TRBV29-1 to TRBJ2-1, with TRBD2 matching 8 bases. The V gene end was trimmed by 0 bases and the J gene end by 5 bases; junction bases not matched to a gene: 21. The CDR3 runs to 20 residues. The germline V gene has CDR1 SQVTM and CDR2 ANQGSEA. CDR3 sequence reads: CSVEDLRVAGNLGTNNEQFF. Written as DNA, the CDR3 is TGCAGCGTTGAAGATCTTCGGGTAGCGGGGAATCTGGGGACCAACAATGAGCAGTTCTTC.

This clonotype was seen repeatedly, ten times or more. The genes are TRBV6-1 and TRBJ2-1; no firm D call. V was shortened by 6 bases and J by 4 bases, with 4 bases between the two germline ends. The CDR3 length is 11 residues. Germline CDR1 and CDR2: MNHNS and SASEGT. The CDR3 DNA sequence: TGTGCCAGCAGCAGATACAATGAGCAGTTCTTC. As protein: CASSRYNEQFF.

The V and J genes are TRBV29-1 and TRBJ2-1; TRBD2 agrees at 8 bases. After removal of 7 bases from V and 6 bases from J, the junction contained 2 bases not matched to a gene. The germline CDR1 and CDR2 sequences are SQVTM and ANQGSEA. This CDR3 is built from 11 residues. The CDR3 sequence: CSGGLVNEQFF. CDR3 DNA sequence: TGCAGCGGGGGACTAGTCAATGAGCAGTTCTTC.

The gene calls are TRBV20-1 and TRBJ2-7; TRBD2 matches 9 bases. Trimming cost V 8 bases and J 2 bases; bases outside gene matches: 10. CDR1 DFQATT and CDR2 SNEGSKA come from the germline V gene (reference sequence). The CDR3 extends over 14 amino acids. CDR3 residues: CSFVLAGKTYEQYF. The CDR3 DNA follows: TGCAGTTTCGTACTAGCGGGCAAGACCTACGAGCAGTACTTC.

Worth noting for this clonotype: The junction does not match germline at one end; this may be a read error. The chain recombines TRBV9 with TRBJ2-3; TRBD2 matches 10 bases. The CDR3 totals 16 residues. The germline gives CDR1 SGDLS, CDR2 YYNGEE. The CDR3 sequence: CASSSLAGISTDAQYF. The CDR3 DNA sequence: TGTGCCAGCAGCTCACTAGCGGGGATTAGCACAGATGCGCAGTATTTT.

At least ten counts were recorded for this clonotype. This sequence joins TRBV7-2 and TRBJ1-5; TRBD1 aligns across 8 bases. J lost 7 bases, V lost 4 bases, and 6 bases had no gene match. The CDR3 runs to 14 residues. CDR1 and CDR2 from the germline V gene are SGHTA and FQGNSA. The CDR3 region has the DNA TGTGCCAGCAGCTCAAGACAGGGGAGACAGCCCCAGCATTTT. Its protein product is CASSSRQGRQPQHF.

This clonotype was counted many times. The chain combines TRBV28 with TRBJ1-1; 7 bases agree with TRBD1. CDR1 MDHEN and CDR2 SYDVKM come from the germline V gene. The CDR3 is made up of 13 amino acids. V was pared by 5 bases and J by 2 bases, with 2 bases of the junction left unmatched. For the CDR3, the DNA is TGTGCCAGCAGTCCAGGGGGTAACACTGAAGCTTTCTTT. It codes for CASSPGGNTEAFF.

This clonotype came up a few times. This rearrangement joins TRBV10-3 to TRBJ2-7; 8 nucleotides match TRBD2. CDR3 length equals 15 residues. V lost 6 bases, J lost 2 bases, and 9 bases stayed unmatched. Germline values: CDR1 ENHRY, CDR2 SYGVKD. CDR3 region: CAIRGTSSIAYEQYF. DNA of the CDR3: TGTGCCATCAGGGGGACTAGTTCGATCGCCTACGAGCAGTACTTC.

This clonotype was picked up a small number of times. The V and J genes are TRBV6-2 or TRBV6-3 and TRBJ1-2, with D possibly being TRBD1 (5 bases). The V gene lost 5 bases and the J gene lost 7 bases, with 20 bases spanning the gap. CDR1 MNHEY and CDR2 SVGEGT come from the germline V gene. The CDR3 loop spans 15 amino acids. CDR3 DNA sequence: TGTGCCAGCAGTAACTTGCTCGGGGCACCATCTGGCTACACCTTC. Translated, it gives CASSNLLGAPSGYTF.

The rearrangement uses TRBV12-3 or TRBV12-4 and TRBJ1-6; D is possibly TRBD1 (5 bases). Trimming took off 3 bases at V and 5 bases at J, with 14 bases between the two ends. This CDR3 region has 16 residues. The CDR3 DNA reads as TGTGCCAGCAGTTTGGGGCACAGGCCTAATAATTCACCCCTCCACTTT. Translating it yields CASSLGHRPNNSPLHF.

This clonotype has a count of ten or more. The J gene is TRBJ2-5, the V gene TRBV24-1; 7 bases are shared with TRBD1. CDR1 is KGHDR, CDR2 SFDVKD, per germline. The CDR3 has 15 residues. V shed 0 bases and J 0 bases; nucleotides not matched to a gene: 0. CDR3 loop: CATSDLDRDQETQYF. The CDR3 DNA is TGTGCCACCAGTGATTTGGACAGGGACCAAGAGACCCAGTACTTC.

The chain recombines TRBV7-2 with TRBJ2-7; tentatively, D is TRBD1 (5 bases). CDR3 length: 16 residues. The germline gives CDR1 SGHTA, CDR2 FQGNSA. Trimming shortened V by 2 bases and J by 2 bases, and 16 bases separated the two germline ends. This chain's CDR3 is CASSLNGAVSTYEQYF. CDR3 DNA sequence: TGTGCCAGCAGCTTAAATGGGGCAGTTAGTACCTACGAGCAGTACTTC.

This clonotype turned up a few times. This chain links TRBV28 with TRBJ2-2, with 7 nucleotides matching TRBD1. This CDR3 is built from 16 residues. In germline, CDR1 is MDHEN, CDR2 SYDVKM. Trimming cost V 5 bases and J 7 bases; bases outside gene matches: 13. In DNA, the CDR3 is TGTGCCAGCAGTCCCGACAGGGTGGGTGGAGGCGGGGAGCTGTTTTTT. It translates to CASSPDRVGGGGELFF.

About this clonotype: Since a much larger clone is just one base distant, this may be a read error. The chain carries TRBV4-1 and TRBJ2-3; D may be TRBD1 or TRBD2 (5 bases each). Germline V gene lookup returns CDR1 MGHRA and CDR2 YSYEKL. The CDR3 length is 16 residues. The DNA of the CDR3 is TGCGCCAGCAGCCAAGGCCGGGGACGGGGCACAGATGCGCAGTATTTT. This gives the protein CASSQGRGRGTDAQYF.

About this clonotype: The junction differs from germline at one of its ends, possibly a read error. The chain has TRBV6-2 or TRBV6-3 and TRBJ2-3, with 7 bases that match TRBD1. The CDR3 is 13 amino acids. Germline lookup yields CDR1 MNHEY and CDR2 SVGEGT. CDR3 coding DNA: TGTGCCAGCAGTAGGGACAGCACAGATGCGCAGTATTTT. It encodes CASSRDSTDAQYF.

This clonotype was counted a few times. The chain uses TRBV20-1 and TRBJ2-3, with no clear D. The CDR3 has 14 amino acids. V was pared by 5 bases and J by 1 base, with 13 bases between. Per the germline V gene, CDR1 is DFQATT and CDR2 is SNEGSKA (reference sequence). The CDR3 region is CSAPSADGTDTQYF. The DNA for the CDR3 is TGCAGTGCTCCCTCGGCGGACGGCACAGATACGCAGTATTTT.

There are many counts of this clonotype. This rearrangement joins TRBV3-1 to TRBJ2-7, with 8 nucleotides matching TRBD2. CDR3 length equals 16 residues. The J segment lost 2 bases and the V segment lost 0 bases, leaving 6 bases of the junction unmatched. CDR1 LGHDT and CDR2 YNNKEL come from the germline V gene (reference sequence). The CDR3 DNA reads as TGTGCCAGCAGCCAAGATCTTCGAGCGGGAGCCTACGAGCAGTACTTC. Its protein product is CASSQDLRAGAYEQYF.

The CDR3 reads CASSQTSGGAPYNEQFF. The DNA for the CDR3 is TGCGCCAGCAGCCAAACTAGCGGGGGGGCCCCCTACAATGAGCAGTTCTTC. V is TRBV4-3 and J is TRBJ2-1, with 13 bases aligning to TRBD2. There are 17 residues in the CDR3. The V and J ends lost 2 bases and 2 bases, in that order; junction bases with no gene match: 3. CDR1 and CDR2 (germline): LGHNA, YSLEER.

The chain employs TRBV4-1 and TRBJ2-5; TRBD2 matches 7 bases. J gave up 8 bases and V 3 bases, and 21 bases lay outside the gene matches. The CDR3 contains 18 residues. Germline V CDR1 and CDR2: MGHRA, YSYEKL. The CDR3 loop reads CASSQDRRQRGVPSTQYF. For the CDR3, the DNA is TGCGCCAGCAGCCAGGACCGGCGTCAGCGGGGAGTCCCGTCTACCCAGTACTTC.

This rearrangement joins TRBV29-1 to TRBJ2-3, with D tentatively TRBD1 (5 bases). Trimming shortened V by 8 bases and J by 4 bases, and 19 bases separated the two germline ends. Looked up from germline, CDR1 is SQVTM and CDR2 is ANQGSEA. The CDR3 runs 14 residues. The CDR3 sequence is CSTSLDQGSDTQYF. The CDR3 DNA reads as TGCAGCACCAGCCTCGACCAGGGCTCAGATACGCAGTATTTT.

This clonotype was seen only a few times. The chain uses TRBV9 and TRBJ2-1; the D call may be TRBD1 or TRBD2 (7 bases each). The J call is in doubt because the DNA end fits TRBJ2-7 better. The CDR3 totals 16 residues. Germline loops: CDR1 SGDLS, CDR2 YYNGEE. CDR3 residues: CASSPRGGTSYNEQYF. The CDR3 DNA reads as TGTGCCAGCAGCCCCAGGGGGGGGACCTCCTACAATGAGCAGTACTTC.